This TCR beta chain was documented in a study of T cells after somatic rescue of genetic block. The CDR3 has 19 amino acids. Profiled with immunoSEQ multiplex PCR; TCRdb holds only in-frame clones, not every one. The profile shows 110,000 or so clones, over 80% of them singletons. J is TRBJ2-7 and V is TRBV21-1; TRBD1, as called in the table, went unchecked against the DNA. TRBV21-1 is a pseudogene segment. This receptor was taken from a woman aged 18-30 years. The specimen sequenced was peripheral blood mononuclear cells (PBMCs). The CDR3 protein is CASSKVRLPTSFPYRVAYF. DNA of the CDR3: TGTGCCAGCAGCAAAGTTCGACTTCCGACATCTTTCCCCTACAGGGTCGCGTACTTC.